These 31 T cell receptor beta chains were sequenced from one sample in a study of blood T cell repertoires in COVID-19 (dated by TCRdb to about 2020). Libraries were constructed by the immunoSEQ multiplex PCR assay. The source is immuneACCESS, and TCRdb retained only in-frame sequences with V and J called. Part of the clones is not carried over; for the studies checked, unresolved V genes explain less than half of this, and the remainder is unexplained. The sample data list about 230,000 clones, and approximately 82% of these were observed just once. Jointly, the top ten make up under 2.5% of the sample. The sequenced sample consisted of peripheral blood. The receptors here all came from a man aged 35 to 55 who had recovered from COVID-19.

This sequence joins TRBV10-3 and TRBJ1-5; possibly TRBD1 for D (6 bases). The CDR3 extends over 12 amino acids. The V gene's germline CDR1 is ENHRY and CDR2 SYGVKD. Trimming cost V 10 bases and J 4 bases, with 11 bases left between them. The CDR3 coding sequence is TGTGCCACTTCAGACAGGAATCAGCCCCAGCATTTT. Protein sequence: CATSDRNQPQHF.

The chain has TRBV6-2 or TRBV6-3 and TRBJ2-3; 12 bases are a match to TRBD1. Germline V gene lookup returns CDR1 MNHEY and CDR2 SVGEGT. Germline trimming cut 2 bases from V and 3 bases from J; bases unmatched to any gene: 6. The CDR3 is 17 amino acids. DNA of the CDR3: TGTGCCAGCAGTTACCGGGACAGGGGGCTAGAGACAGATACGCAGTATTTT. Translation: CASSYRDRGLETDTQYF.

The chain links TRBV5-5 to TRBJ2-5; D possibly corresponds to TRBD1 (5 bases). The CDR3 loop spans 15 amino acids. Trimming took off 1 base at V and 4 bases at J, with 14 bases between the two ends. From germline, CDR1 is SGHKS and CDR2 YYEKEE (reference sequence). DNA of the CDR3: TGTGCCAGCAGCTTGTCCCAGGGCGTTGGAGAGACCCAGTACTTC. Translation gives CASSLSQGVGETQYF.

The V and J genes are TRBV15 and TRBJ1-2, with 10 positions matching TRBD1. CDR1 is LNHNV, CDR2 YYDKDF, per germline (reference sequence). This CDR3 region has 14 residues. After removal of 8 bases from V and 4 bases from J, the junction contained 7 bases not matched to a gene. CDR3 residues: CATSRGTGVYGYTF. CDR3 nucleotides: TGTGCCACCTCCCGCGGGACAGGGGTCTATGGCTACACCTTC.

The V call is TRBV5-4, the J call TRBJ1-2; the D is unclear. V lost 0 bases and J lost 4, with 16 bases in between. Germline assignment: CDR1 SGHNT and CDR2 YYREEE (reference sequence). This CDR3 has 16 amino acids. The chain's CDR3 is CASSLAAGEGTYGYTF. CDR3 bases: TGTGCCAGCAGCTTGGCCGCAGGCGAGGGTACCTATGGCTACACCTTC.

J is TRBJ1-2 and V is TRBV5-4; 12 nucleotides match TRBD1. V shed 3 bases and J 7 bases; nucleotides not matched to a gene: 7. The CDR3 contains 15 residues. Germline CDR1 and CDR2: SGHNT and YYREEE (reference sequence). CDR3 sequence reads: CASSSPGQGAVGYTF. In nucleotides, the CDR3 is TGTGCCAGCAGCTCACCGGGACAGGGGGCGGTTGGCTACACCTTC.

By share, this clone counts as medium-sized. V usage is TRBV5-4 and J usage is TRBJ2-1, with D unresolved. Per the germline V gene, CDR1 is SGHNT and CDR2 is YYREEE (reference sequence). The CDR3 loop spans 18 amino acids. Trimming stripped 0 bases from V and 3 bases from J, with 19 bases between. DNA of the CDR3: TGTGCCAGCAGCTTGGCCATGCACATCGTAATACACTACAATGAGCAGTTCTTC. This encodes CASSLAMHIVIHYNEQFF.

V usage is TRBV30 and J usage is TRBJ1-2; TRBD1 matches 7 bases. This CDR3 has 14 amino acids. Per germline, CDR1 GTSNPN and CDR2 SVGIG (reference sequence). J lost 3 bases, V lost 6 bases, and 10 bases had no gene match. The DNA for the CDR3 is TGTGCCTGCCCTCCCCGGGACAGATACTATGGCTACACCTTC. It specifies CACPPRDRYYGYTF.

The chain carries TRBV2 and TRBJ2-3; D may be TRBD2 (6 bases). The CDR3 length is 14 residues. V was clipped by 4 bases and J by 2 bases, with 10 bases between them. From germline, CDR1 is SNHLY and CDR2 FYNNEI. CDR3 sequence (DNA): TGTGCCAGCAGTGTGGCGGGGAACACAGATACGCAGTATTTT. It encodes CASSVAGNTDTQYF.

Of note for this clone: At the DNA level, this CDR3 is encoded by other sequences in the same sample as well. The rearrangement uses TRBV6-2 or TRBV6-3 and TRBJ1-2; 8 bases are shared with TRBD1. The germline CDR1 and CDR2 sequences are MNHEY and SVGEGT. This CDR3 spans 15 amino acids. Trimming cost V 2 bases and J 0 bases; bases outside gene matches: 2. In nucleotides, the CDR3 is TGTGCCAGCAGTTACGGACAGGGTCCTAACTATGGCTACACCTTC. It is translated as CASSYGQGPNYGYTF.

The chain has TRBV5-4 and TRBJ2-7, with 8 bases identical to TRBD2. Germline values: CDR1 SGHNT, CDR2 YYREEE (reference sequence). The CDR3 totals 14 residues. Unmatched junction bases numbered 6, after V lost 1 base and J lost 6 bases. As DNA, the CDR3 is TGTGCCAGCAGCTTGTTAGCGGGATCTGGCGAGCAGTACTTC. Translated: CASSLLAGSGEQYF.

This clone has a handful of counts. The V and J genes are TRBV7-2 and TRBJ2-7, with 7 bases fitting TRBD2. Looked up from germline, CDR1 is SGHTA and CDR2 is FQGNSA. With V trimmed by 7 bases and J by 2 bases, 11 bases remained unmatched. The CDR3 is 15 residues long. Written as DNA, the CDR3 is TGTGCCAGCACCTCTAACGGGGAGGGAACCTACGAGCAGTACTTC. Amino acid sequence: CASTSNGEGTYEQYF.

J is TRBJ2-2 and V is TRBV9, with 8 positions matching TRBD1. CDR1 is SGDLS, CDR2 YYNGEE, per germline. V trimming: 5 bases; J trimming: 8 bases; junction bases outside the gene matches: 8. CDR3 length equals 14 residues. The CDR3 reads CASREDRGGGELFF. The CDR3 DNA is TGTGCCAGCAGGGAAGACAGGGGAGGAGGGGAGCTGTTTTTT.

The table lists this clone with a count of one. This chain connects TRBV12-3 or TRBV12-4 to TRBJ2-2; D is unclear. The CDR3 covers 12 residues. V was trimmed by 6 bases and J by 6 bases, leaving 8 bases between them. DNA for the CDR3: TGTGCCAGCAGCCCCCGAGCCGGGGAGCTGTTTTTT. Translating gives CASSPRAGELFF.

This chain's CDR3 is CASSEGGTYTDTQYF. The CDR3 DNA reads as TGTGCCAGCAGTGAAGGCGGAACTTACACAGATACGCAGTATTTT. V usage is TRBV2 and J usage is TRBJ2-3; D gene unclear. There are 15 residues in the CDR3. V was cut by 1 base and J by 2 bases, with 10 bases left in between. Germline V gives CDR1 SNHLY, CDR2 FYNNEI.

This clone has just one count. This chain connects TRBV6-5 to TRBJ1-2, with TRBD1 identical over 7 bases. Germline V CDR1 and CDR2: MNHEY, SVGAGI. V was clipped by 6 bases and J by 2 bases; unmatched bases: 9. The CDR3 covers 15 residues. The CDR3 is CASSHIGQANYGYTF. The CDR3 coding sequence is TGTGCCAGCAGCCACATCGGACAGGCCAACTATGGCTACACCTTC.

The rearrangement joins TRBV7-9 to TRBJ1-5; the D is unclear. The CDR3 has 17 residues. V lost 1 base, J lost 2 bases, and 15 bases lay in between. Germline loops: CDR1 SEHNR, CDR2 FQNEAQ (reference sequence). The CDR3 spells CASSLGGGVGGNQPQHF. The CDR3 DNA reads TGTGCCAGCAGCTTAGGGGGAGGAGTAGGCGGCAATCAGCCCCAGCATTTT.

This rearrangement joins TRBV5-4 to TRBJ2-7, with D tentatively TRBD2 (5 bases). The CDR3 runs 15 residues. Germline V gene lookup returns CDR1 SGHNT and CDR2 YYREEE (reference sequence). V was trimmed by 0 bases and J by 1 base, leaving 11 bases between them. In DNA, the CDR3 is TGTGCCAGCAGCTTGGGGGGTGGAGGTTCCTACGAGCAGTACTTC. It is translated as CASSLGGGGSYEQYF.

CDR3 protein: CASRTTGRTYNEQFF. The CDR3 DNA sequence: TGTGCCAGCAGAACGACAGGGAGAACCTACAATGAGCAGTTCTTC. The rearrangement uses TRBV2 and TRBJ2-1, with TRBD1 matching 7 bases. Per the germline V gene, CDR1 is SNHLY and CDR2 is FYNNEI. With V trimmed by 6 bases and J by 2 bases, 7 bases remained unmatched. The CDR3 extends over 15 amino acids. The whole variable domain, remainder taken from reference TRBV2 and TRBJ2-1, is EPEVTQTPSHQVTQMGQEVILRCVPISNHLYFYWYRQILGQKVEFLVSFYNNEISEKSEIFDDQFSVERPDGSNFTLKIRSTKLEDSAMYFCASRTTGRTYNEQFFGPGTRLTVL.

The chain joins TRBV15 to TRBJ2-7; TRBD2 is a possible D gene (5 bases). The CDR3 covers 14 residues. Per the germline V gene, CDR1 is LNHNV and CDR2 is YYDKDF (reference sequence). Trimming removed 3 bases from V and 2 bases from J, with 11 bases in between. The CDR3 DNA is TGTGCCACCAGCAGGAGTCGGGAAACCTACGAGCAGTACTTC. Translation gives CATSRSRETYEQYF. Looking up the rest from reference TRBV15 and TRBJ2-7 gives the full variable domain: DAMVIQNPRYQVTQFGKPVTLSCSQTLNHNVMYWYQQKSSQAPKLLFHYYDKDFNNEADTPDNFQSRRPNTSFCFLDIRSPGLGDTAMYLCATSRSRETYEQYFGPGTRLTVT.

This chain connects TRBV6-5 to TRBJ1-3, with no clear D. V was trimmed by 2 bases and J by 3 bases, leaving 5 bases between them. Germline CDR1 is MNHEY and CDR2 is SVGAGI. The CDR3 loop spans 13 amino acids. The CDR3 region has the DNA TGTGCCAGCAGTTACGGAGGTGGAAACACCATATATTTT. Its protein product is CASSYGGGNTIYF.

V usage is TRBV20-1 and J usage is TRBJ2-1, with 7 positions matching TRBD2. V lost 2 bases to trimming and J lost 10 bases; unmatched junction nucleotides: 2. Germline CDR1 reads DFQATT; CDR2 reads SNEGSKA (reference sequence). This CDR3 comprises 11 residues. CDR3 protein: CSARKLAEQFF. As DNA, the CDR3 is TGCAGTGCTAGAAAACTAGCGGAGCAGTTCTTC.

This chain uses TRBV11-3 with TRBJ2-3; TRBD2 matches 12 bases. V was pared by 5 bases and J by 0 bases, with 6 bases of the junction left unmatched. Germline-derived CDR1 and CDR2 are SGHNT and YENEEA. This CDR3 has 17 amino acids. CDR3 sequence (DNA): TGTGCCAGCAGCCGCGGGACTAGCGGGTATAGCACAGATACGCAGTATTTT. Its translation: CASSRGTSGYSTDTQYF.

The chain carries TRBV5-1 and TRBJ1-1, with 8 positions matching TRBD1. Germline V lookup: CDR1 SGHRS, CDR2 YFSETQ. The V gene end was trimmed by 7 bases and the J gene end by 0 bases; junction bases not matched to a gene: 2. This CDR3 comprises 13 residues. CDR3 sequence: CASGQGLNTEAFF. DNA for the CDR3: TGCGCCAGCGGACAGGGTTTGAACACTGAAGCTTTCTTT.

This chain links TRBV7-2 with TRBJ2-7, with a tentative D call TRBD1 (6 bases). Germline V gene lookup returns CDR1 SGHTA and CDR2 FQGNSA. The CDR3 runs 14 residues. V was trimmed by 4 bases and J by 3 bases, leaving 13 bases between them. The CDR3 DNA reads as TGTGCCAGCAGCTCGGACAGCCGATACTACGAGCAGTACTTC. The encoded protein is CASSSDSRYYEQYF.

This chain uses TRBV19 with TRBJ2-2; maybe TRBD2 (6 bases). Trimming removed 6 bases from V and 1 base from J, with 15 bases in between. The CDR3 length is 16 residues. CDR1 and CDR2 (germline): LNHDA, SQIVND (reference sequence). CDR3 loop: CASSSLGGKNTGELFF. In nucleotides, the CDR3 is TGTGCCAGTAGCTCTTTAGGCGGGAAGAACACCGGGGAGCTGTTTTTT. Filled out from reference TRBV19 and TRBJ2-2, the complete variable domain reads DGGITQSPKYLFRKEGQNVTLSCEQNLNHDAMYWYRQDPGQGLRLIYYSQIVNDFQKGDIAEGYSVSREKKESFPLTVTSAQKNPTAFYLCASSSLGGKNTGELFFGEGSRLTVL.

CDR3 protein: CASSRVRFGEKLFF. The CDR3 nucleotides are TGTGCCAGCTCCAGGGTCCGGTTTGGAGAAAAACTGTTTTTT. The gene calls are TRBV18 and TRBJ1-4, with D perhaps matching TRBD1 (5 bases). V shed 6 bases and J shed 8 bases, with 16 bases lying between them. The germline V gene has CDR1 KGHSH and CDR2 LQKENI. This CDR3 is built from 14 residues.

V is TRBV25-1 and J is TRBJ2-3; 11 bases agree with TRBD1. CDR1 is MGHDK and CDR2 is SYGVNS in the germline V gene. The J segment lost 2 bases and the V segment lost 3 bases, leaving 1 base of the junction unmatched. The CDR3 has 15 amino acids. The CDR3 DNA reads as TGTGCCAGCAGTGATGGACAGGGGGCCACAGATACGCAGTATTTT. This sequence encodes CASSDGQGATDTQYF.

V and J are TRBV5-1 and TRBJ2-5, with D possibly being TRBD1 (6 bases). This CDR3 is built from 14 residues. CDR1 is SGHRS and CDR2 is YFSETQ in the germline V gene. Trimming shortened V by 3 bases and J by 5 bases, and 14 bases separated the two germline ends. CDR3 protein: CASSSDSARETQYF. Here the CDR3 DNA reads TGCGCCAGCAGCTCGGACAGTGCCAGGGAGACCCAGTACTTC.

The V gene is TRBV7-9, the J gene TRBJ2-7; D uncertain. CDR3 length: 13 amino acids. The germline V and J ends were trimmed by 1 base and 4 bases, with 8 bases remaining between them. Looked up from germline, CDR1 is SEHNR and CDR2 is FQNEAQ (reference sequence). The DNA for the CDR3 is TGTGCCAGCAGCTTAGAGGCGGTGTACGAGCAGTACTTC. This codes for CASSLEAVYEQYF.

The CDR3 region has the DNA TGTGCCAGCAGCCAAGATCCGGCTAATGAAAAACTGTTTTTT. Translation gives CASSQDPANEKLFF. J is TRBJ1-4 and V is TRBV3-1 (or the pseudogene TRBV3-2); D gene uncertain. The CDR3 length is 14 residues. The ends were cut back, 0 bases at V and 3 bases at J, with 5 bases in the middle. Germline lookup yields CDR1 LGHDT and CDR2 YNNKEL (reference sequence).